Presented here are 4 T cell receptor beta chains from one specimen sequenced in a study of vaccination and CD4 T cells after COVID-19. With the Oncomine TCR Beta short-read assay, DNA from cultured CD4+ T cells was sequenced. The source of extracted genomic DNA was cultured CD4+ T cells. TCRdb re-called the PCR reads with MiXCR, one entry per CDR3 protein. Of approximately 10,000 distinct CDR3 sequences detected, around 42% appear once; the ten largest clones hold under 15%. These receptors' antigens are unknown. Treatment: roughly 10-day PBMC culture with coronavirus spike peptide pools or control peptides (ViraFEST assay). Gathering of the CD4+ T cells, from the unexposed donor, took place before the COVID-19 pandemic (2011-2018). Sample: CD4+ T cells from blood, cultured in vitro. Receptors were obtained from a human donor in good health.

This chain connects TRBV7-9 to TRBJ1-1, with D hard to call. V was cut by 6 bases and J by 4 bases, with 9 bases left in between. CDR3 size: 12 residues. Germline CDR1 and CDR2: SEHNR and FQNEAQ (reference sequence). The DNA of the CDR3 is TGTGCCAGCAGTCCTAGAGGCACTGAAGCTTTCTTT. It codes for CASSPRGTEAFF. The variable domain in full, completed from reference TRBV7-9 and TRBJ1-1, reads DTGVSQNPRHKITKRGQNVTFRCDPISEHNRLYWYRQTLGQGPEFLTYFQNEAQLEKSRLLSDRFSAERPKGSFSTLEIQRTEQGDSAMYLCASSPRGTEAFFGQGTRLTVV.

This clonotype was found a few times. This chain links TRBV10-1 with TRBJ1-5, with 7 bases aligning to TRBD1. The CDR3 is made up of 17 amino acids. Germline CDR1 reads WNHNN; CDR2 reads SYGVQD (reference sequence). V was pared by 6 bases and J by 0 bases, with 11 bases of the junction left unmatched. CDR3 bases: TGCGCCAGCAGGACCAACAGGGGACGACATAGCAATCAGCCCCAGCATTTT. It translates to CASRTNRGRHSNQPQHF.

The J gene is TRBJ2-1, the V gene TRBV20-1, with 10 bases matching TRBD1. In germline, CDR1 is DFQATT, CDR2 SNEGSKA (reference sequence). The CDR3 has 16 amino acids. J lost 2 bases, V lost 6 bases, and 10 bases had no gene match. CDR3 sequence: CSASRDRGATYNEQFF. The CDR3 DNA follows: TGCAGTGCCAGTCGGGACAGGGGCGCTACCTACAATGAGCAGTTCTTC.

In this sample, this clonotype is large (0.1 to 1%). The chain employs TRBV10-3 and TRBJ1-5; 7 nucleotides agree with TRBD1. The ends lost 9 bases at V and 0 bases at J; junction bases unmatched: 2. This CDR3 comprises 13 residues. CDR1 is ENHRY and CDR2 is SYGVKD in the germline V gene. The CDR3 sequence is CAIGTDSNQPQHF. The CDR3 DNA reads TGTGCCATTGGGACAGATAGCAATCAGCCCCAGCATTTT.